A single sample is the source of the 21 T cell receptor beta chains below, sequenced in a study of blood T cell repertoires in COVID-19. Using immunoSEQ multiplex PCR, the repertoire was profiled, and TCRdb retains in-frame clones only, with some absent. Found here are about 83,000 clones, 70% to 90% of them singletons; the top ten hold roughly a sixth. The sample was peripheral blood. The source is a woman aged 80 or over with acute or convalescent COVID-19.

The sample holds a few counts of this clone. The chain has TRBV2 and TRBJ1-6; 7 nucleotides line up with TRBD1. Germline assignment: CDR1 SNHLY and CDR2 FYNNEI. The CDR3 covers 14 residues. The V segment lost 3 bases and the J segment 7 bases; nucleotides outside the gene matches: 3. In nucleotides, the CDR3 is TGTGCCAGCAGTGAGGACAGGCCAAATTCACCCCTCCACTTT. It codes for CASSEDRPNSPLHF.

This clone was counted once. This chain joins TRBV18 and TRBJ2-1; 7 bases match TRBD1. Losses at the gene ends were 6 bases for V and 12 bases for J; bases not matched to a gene: 8. From germline, CDR1 is KGHSH and CDR2 LQKENI. The CDR3 loop spans 12 amino acids. CDR3 protein: CASSLDRVTQFF. DNA of the CDR3: TGTGCCAGCTCGCTCGACAGGGTGACGCAGTTCTTC.

The chain carries TRBV30 and TRBJ1-1; D remains unclear. The CDR3 runs to 17 residues. Per germline, CDR1 GTSNPN and CDR2 SVGIG (reference sequence). Trimming removed 0 bases at V and 1 base at J, with 18 bases between. The CDR3 sequence is CAWSVLSGNARNTEAFF. The CDR3 nucleotides read TGTGCCTGGAGTGTACTATCGGGAAACGCCCGGAACACTGAAGCTTTCTTT.

V is TRBV3-1 (or the pseudogene TRBV3-2) and J is TRBJ2-7; 9 nucleotides line up with TRBD1. Germline V gene sequence: CDR1 LGHDT, CDR2 YNNKEL (reference sequence). CDR3 size: 14 residues. V shed 5 bases, J shed 4 bases, and the junction held 6 bases outside the gene matches. CDR3 sequence (DNA): TGTGCCAGCAGCTGGACAGGGGAGGGTTACGAGCAGTACTTC. Translation gives CASSWTGEGYEQYF.

The chain joins TRBV6-2 or TRBV6-3 to TRBJ2-4, with 12 bases aligning to TRBD2. V trimming: 6 bases; J trimming: 1 base; junction bases outside the gene matches: 13. The germline CDR1 and CDR2 sequences are MNHEY and SVGEGT. This CDR3 contains 19 residues. The CDR3 region has the DNA TGTGCCAGCAGCTTATCGGGCCTAGCGGGGGGGCGGGCCAAAAACATTCAGTACTTC. This encodes CASSLSGLAGGRAKNIQYF.

The chain combines TRBV6-5 with TRBJ1-6, with a possible D match to TRBD1 (5 bases). Germline V gene sequence: CDR1 MNHEY, CDR2 SVGAGI. V was clipped by 8 bases and J by 8 bases, with 13 bases between them. The length of the CDR3 is 13 residues. CDR3 residues: CASGGGKDSPLHF. The CDR3 region has the DNA TGTGCCAGCGGGGGGGGAAAGGATTCACCCCTCCACTTT.

The rearrangement links TRBV19 to TRBJ1-2, with D possibly TRBD1 on 6 matching bases. The CDR3 spans 16 residues. The germline CDR1 and CDR2 sequences are LNHDA and SQIVND (reference sequence). The V end was cut by 6 bases, the J end by 6 bases, with 23 bases between. The CDR3 coding sequence is TGTGCCAGTAGCTACAGGAACAGGGAAATAGGGGATGGCTACACCTTC. This gives the protein CASSYRNREIGDGYTF.

The V and J genes are TRBV3-1 (or the pseudogene TRBV3-2) and TRBJ2-2; no clear D. This CDR3 contains 15 residues. Trimming left V 3 bases short and J 7 bases short, with 15 bases between. CDR1 and CDR2 (germline): LGHDT, YNNKEL (reference sequence). This chain's CDR3 is CASSHYQRTGGELFF. The DNA of the CDR3 is TGTGCCAGCAGCCATTATCAAAGAACTGGCGGGGAGCTGTTTTTT.

The J gene is TRBJ2-5, the V gene TRBV7-9, with D unclear. The V gene's germline CDR1 is SEHNR and CDR2 FQNEAQ (reference sequence). Trimming left V 1 base short and J 7 bases short, with 13 bases between. The CDR3 length is 14 residues. The CDR3 region has the DNA TGTGCCAGCAGCTTAGAATCCCAAACTGGGACCCAGTACTTC. This translates into CASSLESQTGTQYF.

In this sample, this clone turned up a few times. The V call is TRBV30, the J call TRBJ1-1; no reliable D call. This CDR3 is built from 11 residues. Germline V gene lookup returns CDR1 GTSNPN and CDR2 SVGIG (reference sequence). V was shortened by 2 bases and J by 6 bases, with 7 bases between the two germline ends. The CDR3 nucleotides are TGTGCCTGGAGTCCCGTAGCTGAAGCTTTCTTT. It specifies CAWSPVAEAFF.

A remark on this clone: In the same sample, other DNA sequences code for this CDR3. V gene TRBV27 combines with J gene TRBJ1-4; D not certain. The CDR3 is 14 residues long. CDR1 is MNHEY, CDR2 SMNVEV, per germline (reference sequence). V was clipped by 5 bases and J by 0 bases, with 7 bases between them. The CDR3 spells CASSREATNEKLFF. CDR3 DNA: TGTGCCAGCAGTAGGGAGGCAACTAATGAAAAACTGTTTTTT. Full variable domain (rest looked up from reference TRBV27 and TRBJ1-4): EAQVTQNPRYLITVTGKKLTVTCSQNMNHEYMSWYRQDPGLGLRQIYYSMNVEVTDKGDVPEGYKVSRKEKRNFPLILESPSPNQTSLYFCASSREATNEKLFFGSGTQLSVL.

The V gene is TRBV19, the J gene TRBJ2-3, with 9 bases matching TRBD2. Trimming removed 7 bases from V and 4 bases from J; junction bases left unmatched: 9. Germline V gives CDR1 LNHDA, CDR2 SQIVND (reference sequence). There are 15 residues in the CDR3. The CDR3 sequence: CASTPRSGGPDTQYF. The DNA of the CDR3 is TGTGCCAGTACCCCCAGGAGCGGGGGGCCAGATACGCAGTATTTT. Full variable domain (rest looked up from reference TRBV19 and TRBJ2-3): DGGITQSPKYLFRKEGQNVTLSCEQNLNHDAMYWYRQDPGQGLRLIYYSQIVNDFQKGDIAEGYSVSREKKESFPLTVTSAQKNPTAFYLCASTPRSGGPDTQYFGPGTRLTVL.

This chain uses TRBV2 with TRBJ1-5; D perhaps matches TRBD1 (6 bases). This CDR3 contains 16 residues. V was shortened by 3 bases and J by 0 bases, with 12 bases between the two germline ends. CDR1 is SNHLY, CDR2 FYNNEI, per germline. The chain's CDR3 is CASSDRGHLSNQPQHF. The CDR3 DNA reads TGTGCCAGCAGTGATAGGGGACACCTTAGCAATCAGCCCCAGCATTTT.

This clone was counted only a few times. The V gene is TRBV3-1 (or the pseudogene TRBV3-2), the J gene TRBJ1-3; possibly TRBD1 for D (6 bases). Per the germline V gene, CDR1 is LGHDT and CDR2 is YNNKEL (reference sequence). This CDR3 has 15 residues. Trimming removed 2 bases from V and 0 bases from J, with 8 bases in between. Written as DNA, the CDR3 is TGTGCCAGCAGCCAACCGACAGGCTCTGGAAACACCATATATTTT. This translates into CASSQPTGSGNTIYF.

J is TRBJ1-5 and V is TRBV28; TRBD1 matches 10 bases. Losses at the gene ends were 5 bases for V and 0 bases for J; bases not matched to a gene: 4. The CDR3 covers 16 residues. Germline V gives CDR1 MDHEN, CDR2 SYDVKM. The CDR3 loop reads CASSRWTGGSNQPQHF. The CDR3 bases are TGTGCCAGCAGTCGATGGACAGGGGGTAGCAATCAGCCCCAGCATTTT.

The CDR3 region is CASSPWDSPKQETQYF. In DNA form, the CDR3 reads TGTGCCAGCAGTCCCTGGGACAGCCCAAAACAAGAGACCCAGTACTTC. The chain employs TRBV28 and TRBJ2-5; 7 nucleotides line up with TRBD1. This CDR3 spans 16 amino acids. The germline V gene has CDR1 MDHEN and CDR2 SYDVKM. The junction had 11 bases not matched to a gene; V was cut back by 5 bases and J by 2 bases.

CDR3 DNA: TGTGCCAGCAGTTTAGAGACGGTCGGGGATCAGCCCCAGCATTTT. It translates to CASSLETVGDQPQHF. V and J are TRBV28 and TRBJ1-5; D not resolved. V was clipped by 2 bases and J by 5 bases, with 13 bases between them. Germline loops: CDR1 MDHEN, CDR2 SYDVKM. This CDR3 region has 15 residues.

This chain connects TRBV7-8 to TRBJ1-5; unclear D gene. The CDR3 loop spans 15 amino acids. Germline V gene lookup returns CDR1 SGHVS and CDR2 FQNEAQ. The germline V and J ends were trimmed by 8 bases and 4 bases, with 18 bases remaining between them. Written as DNA, the CDR3 is TGTGCCAGCGGTCAAACGAGGTTAGGAAATCAGCCCCAGCATTTT. This translates into CASGQTRLGNQPQHF.

This clone was seen once. The rearrangement links TRBV19 to TRBJ2-3, with D tentatively TRBD1 (5 bases). V was shortened by 0 bases and J by 4 bases, with 11 bases between the two germline ends. The CDR3 is 15 amino acids. Germline assignment: CDR1 LNHDA and CDR2 SQIVND (reference sequence). The CDR3: CASSIEGFRADTQYF. CDR3 DNA sequence: TGTGCCAGTAGTATAGAGGGCTTCAGGGCAGATACGCAGTATTTT. The whole variable domain, remainder taken from reference TRBV19 and TRBJ2-3, is DGGITQSPKYLFRKEGQNVTLSCEQNLNHDAMYWYRQDPGQGLRLIYYSQIVNDFQKGDIAEGYSVSREKKESFPLTVTSAQKNPTAFYLCASSIEGFRADTQYFGPGTRLTVL.

The chain links TRBV28 to TRBJ1-2, with D uncertain. The CDR3 is 13 residues long. Germline CDR1 reads MDHEN; CDR2 reads SYDVKM. With 3 bases removed from V and 2 bases from J, the gap between germline ends came to 7 bases. In DNA form, the CDR3 reads TGTGCCAGCAGTTTGGTGGGCAACTATGGCTACACCTTC. Its translation is CASSLVGNYGYTF.

The V call is TRBV7-2, the J call TRBJ1-1, with 8 positions matching TRBD1. CDR1 is SGHTA and CDR2 is FQGNSA in the germline V gene. This CDR3 comprises 14 residues. The junction had 7 bases not matched to a gene; V was cut back by 5 bases and J by 5 bases. CDR3 residues: CASSTQTGGTEAFF. Written as DNA, the CDR3 is TGTGCCAGCAGCACCCAAACAGGGGGGACTGAAGCTTTCTTT.